The 22 T cell receptor beta chains below were found in one sample sequenced in a study of OX40 agonist ivuxolimab in advanced cancers. Sequenced by immunoSEQ multiplex PCR; TCRdb stores in-frame clones only, minus some. The data contain some 50,000 clones, more than 70% of them singletons. The source material was CD4+ or CD8+ T cells sorted from blood, sampled in a trial of the OX40 agonist ivuxolimab. The receptors stem from an adult with an advanced solid tumor such as melanoma, head and neck, liver or kidney cancer.

The CDR3 region has the DNA TGTGCCATCAGTACGCCCTGGACTAGCGGAAGTGAGACCCAGTACTTC. Amino acid sequence: CAISTPWTSGSETQYF. The chain joins TRBV10-3 to TRBJ2-5; 10 bases are shared with TRBD2. This CDR3 has 16 amino acids. The J segment lost 5 bases and the V segment lost 5 bases, leaving 11 bases of the junction unmatched. Germline V CDR1 and CDR2: ENHRY, SYGVKD.

The rearrangement uses TRBV13 and TRBJ2-3; 9 bases map to TRBD2. Germline V gives CDR1 PRHDT, CDR2 FYEKMQ (reference sequence). This CDR3 comprises 14 residues. J was trimmed by 1 base and V by 5 bases; bases with no gene match: 1. The CDR3 loop is CASSRTSGTDTQYF. DNA of the CDR3: TGTGCCAGCAGCCGGACTAGCGGCACAGATACGCAGTATTTT.

This clone was seen once. The junction and the germline gene differ at one end; a read error may be behind it. The rearrangement links TRBV5-1 to TRBJ2-7; 8 bases map to TRBD1. The CDR3 runs 15 residues. The V gene's germline CDR1 is SGHRS and CDR2 YFSETQ. The CDR3 bases are TGCGCCAGCAGCTTGGGGGACAGGCCATCCTCCGAGCAGTACTTC. This gives the protein CASSLGDRPSSEQYF. Complete variable domain (other parts from reference TRBV5-1 and TRBJ2-7): KAGVTQTPRYLIKTRGQQVTLSCSPISGHRSVSWYQQTPGQGLQFLFEYFSETQRNKGNFPGRFSGRQFSNSRSEMNVSTLELGDSALYLCASSLGDRPSSEQYFGPGTRLTVT.

The gene calls are TRBV11-2 and TRBJ2-7; no clear D gene. Germline values: CDR1 SGHAT, CDR2 FQNNGV. V was cut by 3 bases and J by 2 bases, with 11 bases left in between. The CDR3 is 14 residues long. The DNA of the CDR3 is TGTGCCAGCAGCTTTGCGGACGGCCCCTACGAGCAGTACTTC. Its protein product is CASSFADGPYEQYF. The full variable domain, with the rest looked up from reference TRBV11-2 and TRBJ2-7, is EAGVAQSPRYKIIEKRQSVAFWCNPISGHATLYWYQQILGQGPKLLIQFQNNGVVDDSQLPKDRFSAERLKGVDSTLKIQPAKLEDSAVYLCASSFADGPYEQYFGPGTRLTVT.

The chain joins TRBV19 to TRBJ1-5, with D possibly being TRBD1 (6 bases). Germline V gene lookup returns CDR1 LNHDA and CDR2 SQIVND (reference sequence). This CDR3 is built from 13 residues. Trimming removed 8 bases from V and 3 bases from J, with 11 bases in between. CDR3 loop: CASETGYNQPQHF. CDR3 DNA: TGTGCCAGTGAAACAGGGTACAATCAGCCCCAGCATTTT.

The rearrangement links TRBV19 to TRBJ1-5, with 9 bases that match TRBD1. V shed 6 bases, J shed 5 bases, and the junction held 5 bases outside the gene matches. There are 14 residues in the CDR3. Germline V lookup: CDR1 LNHDA, CDR2 SQIVND (reference sequence). The CDR3 DNA is TGTGCCAGTAGGCAACAGGGGGCCCATCAGCCCCAGCATTTT. Its protein product is CASRQQGAHQPQHF.

The chain has TRBV5-5 and TRBJ2-2; possibly TRBD2 for D (6 bases). Trimming removed 0 bases at V and 4 bases at J, with 7 bases between. Per germline, CDR1 SGHKS and CDR2 YYEKEE (reference sequence). The CDR3 loop spans 14 amino acids. Written as DNA, the CDR3 is TGTGCCAGCAGCTTGGGCGGGGTCACCGGGGAGCTGTTTTTT. Translation: CASSLGGVTGELFF.

The J gene is TRBJ1-2, the V gene TRBV6-6, with 11 bases aligning to TRBD1. Germline CDR1 reads MNHNY; CDR2 reads SVGAGI (reference sequence). The CDR3 is 14 amino acids. The junction had 4 bases not matched to a gene; V was cut back by 5 bases and J by 5 bases. The CDR3 bases are TGTGCCAGCAGTCACGGACAGGGGGCGTATGGCTACACCTTC. Translated, it gives CASSHGQGAYGYTF.

DNA for the CDR3: TGTGCCAGCAGCTCGGGGATGACAGATACGCAGTATTTT. Encoded protein: CASSSGMTDTQYF. The genes are TRBV6-5 and TRBJ2-3, with D possibly matching TRBD2 (5 bases). The CDR3 has 13 residues. V was clipped by 6 bases and J by 3 bases, with 10 bases between them. CDR1 is MNHEY, CDR2 SVGAGI, per germline.

The rearrangement uses TRBV6-5 and TRBJ2-7; no clear D gene. V lost 5 bases and J 8 bases, leaving 16 bases between the germline ends. CDR1 is MNHEY and CDR2 is SVGAGI in the germline V gene. The CDR3 length is 13 residues. In nucleotides, the CDR3 is TGTGCCAGCAGTAGGGCCGATGGTCGCCAGCAGTACTTC. This sequence encodes CASSRADGRQQYF.

The rearrangement links TRBV5-1 to TRBJ1-1, with D perhaps TRBD1 (5 bases). CDR1 is SGHRS, CDR2 YFSETQ, per germline. V was trimmed by 4 bases and J by 6 bases, leaving 22 bases between them. This CDR3 comprises 16 residues. DNA for the CDR3: TGCGCCAGCAGCGTCACTTTAAAGACAGAGAGGGCTGAAGCTTTCTTT. Amino acid sequence: CASSVTLKTERAEAFF.

The V gene is TRBV5-1, the J gene TRBJ2-5; no definite D call. The DNA matches TRBJ2-7 better at its end, which makes the J call doubtful. Germline values: CDR1 SGHRS, CDR2 YFSETQ. The length of the CDR3 is 12 residues. CDR3 sequence reads: CASSLEGSEQYF. CDR3 nucleotides: TGCGCCAGCAGCTTGGAAGGATCCGAGCAGTACTTC.

This rearrangement joins TRBV18 to TRBJ2-6; no reliable D call. In germline, CDR1 is KGHSH, CDR2 LQKENI. V was shortened by 6 bases and J by 0 bases, with 9 bases between the two germline ends. This CDR3 has 15 residues. CDR3 bases: TGTGCCAGCTCCGACGTCGTCTCTGGGGCCAACGTCCTGACTTTC. It codes for CASSDVVSGANVLTF.

This clone was observed a single time. This chain connects TRBV6-4 to TRBJ2-2; a possible D gene is TRBD1 (5 bases). V was shortened by 5 bases and J by 6 bases, with 16 bases between the two germline ends. Per the germline V gene, CDR1 is MRHNA and CDR2 is SNTAGT. The CDR3 length is 15 residues. The CDR3 nucleotides read TGTGCCAGCAGTCCCGAAAGCAGGGTTCCCGGGGAGCTGTTTTTT. It encodes CASSPESRVPGELFF.

This clone appeared once. The rearrangement links TRBV28 to TRBJ2-7, with D unresolved. V was trimmed by 2 bases and J by 5 bases, leaving 7 bases between them. The CDR3 covers 12 residues. CDR1 is MDHEN and CDR2 is SYDVKM in the germline V gene. The CDR3 protein is CASSLGFNEQYF. Written as DNA, the CDR3 is TGTGCCAGCAGTTTAGGGTTCAACGAGCAGTACTTC. The whole variable domain, filled in from reference TRBV28 and TRBJ2-7, reads DVKVTQSSRYLVKRTGEKVFLECVQDMDHENMFWYRQDPGLGLRLIYFSYDVKMKEKGDIPEGYSVSREKKERFSLILESASTNQTSMYLCASSLGFNEQYFGPGTRLTVT.

This chain joins TRBV7-8 and TRBJ2-3; D is unresolved. V was pared by 5 bases and J by 3 bases, with 12 bases between. The CDR3 is 14 amino acids. Germline CDR1 is SGHVS and CDR2 is FQNEAQ. CDR3 protein: CASSSSTGTDTQYF. The CDR3 bases are TGTGCCAGCAGCAGCAGCACCGGGACAGATACGCAGTATTTT.

The chain joins TRBV29-1 to TRBJ2-5; unclear D gene. V lost 5 bases and J 1 base, leaving 8 bases between the germline ends. The germline V gene has CDR1 SQVTM and CDR2 ANQGSEA. There are 12 residues in the CDR3. The CDR3 DNA reads TGCAGCGTTAGGTCGGGCCAAGAGACCCAGTACTTC. This sequence encodes CSVRSGQETQYF.

The V call is TRBV7-9, the J call TRBJ2-3, with a tentative D call TRBD2 (6 bases). The CDR3 extends over 16 amino acids. V lost 5 bases and J lost 0, with 15 bases in between. The germline CDR1 and CDR2 sequences are SEHNR and FQNEAQ (reference sequence). This CDR3 reads CASSRITSLSTDTQYF. The DNA of the CDR3 is TGTGCCAGCAGCCGTATTACTAGCCTCAGCACAGATACGCAGTATTTT. Full variable domain (missing parts from reference TRBV7-9 and TRBJ2-3): DTGVSQNPRHKITKRGQNVTFRCDPISEHNRLYWYRQTLGQGPEFLTYFQNEAQLEKSRLLSDRFSAERPKGSFSTLEIQRTEQGDSAMYLCASSRITSLSTDTQYFGPGTRLTVL.

The chain recombines TRBV12-5 with TRBJ2-3, with 7 bases fitting TRBD2. The CDR3 runs 16 residues. The V gene's germline CDR1 is LGHNT and CDR2 FRNRAP. V dropped 2 bases and J dropped 6; count of bases not matched to a gene: 11. CDR3 nucleotides: TGTGCTAGTGGTTTGCGTGCGGCGGGAGACAAGGATACGCAGTATTTT. It yields the protein CASGLRAAGDKDTQYF.

The chain links TRBV30 to TRBJ1-2; D uncertain. Per germline, CDR1 GTSNPN and CDR2 SVGIG (reference sequence). The V end was cut by 8 bases, the J end by 2 bases, with 3 bases between. The CDR3 is 9 residues long. The CDR3 nucleotides are TGTGCCCTCAACTATGGCTACACCTTC. Translating gives CALNYGYTF.

The V gene is TRBV10-3, the J gene TRBJ2-1; D unclear. Trimming pared 11 bases from V and 10 bases from J, leaving 12 bases between. Germline CDR1 and CDR2: ENHRY and SYGVKD. There are 10 residues in the CDR3. The CDR3 sequence is CASTSVEQFF. The CDR3 coding sequence is TGTGCCTCGACGTCGGTGGAGCAGTTCTTC.

The chain employs TRBV7-9 and TRBJ1-1; 7 bases match TRBD1. The CDR3 is made up of 15 amino acids. CDR1 is SEHNR and CDR2 is FQNEAQ in the germline V gene (reference sequence). The trim removed 4 bases at V and 4 bases at J, leaving 9 bases unmatched. CDR3 bases: TGTGCCAGCAGCTCAGGAGACAGGGAGGGCACTGAAGCTTTCTTT. It translates to CASSSGDREGTEAFF.